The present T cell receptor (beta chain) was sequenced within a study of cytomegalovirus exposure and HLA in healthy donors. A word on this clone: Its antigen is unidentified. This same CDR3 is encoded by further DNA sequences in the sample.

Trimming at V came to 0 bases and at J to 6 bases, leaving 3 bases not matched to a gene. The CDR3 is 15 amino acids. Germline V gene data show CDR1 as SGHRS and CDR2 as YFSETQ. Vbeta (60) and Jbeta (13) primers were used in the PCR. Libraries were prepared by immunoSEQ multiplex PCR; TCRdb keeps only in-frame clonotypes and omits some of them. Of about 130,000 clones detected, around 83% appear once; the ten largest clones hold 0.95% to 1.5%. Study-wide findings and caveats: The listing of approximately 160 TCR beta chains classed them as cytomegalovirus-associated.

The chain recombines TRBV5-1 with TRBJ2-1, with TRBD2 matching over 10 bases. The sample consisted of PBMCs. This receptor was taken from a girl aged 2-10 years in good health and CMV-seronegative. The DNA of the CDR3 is TGCGCCAGCAGCTTGGGTCTAGCGGGAGTCAATGAGCAGTTCTTC. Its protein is CASSLGLAGVNEQFF.